This T cell receptor (beta chain) was obtained from a study of cytomegalovirus exposure and HLA in healthy donors. This clone was recorded once. Looked up from germline, CDR1 is SGHRS and CDR2 is YFSETQ. The ends lost 3 bases at V and 2 bases at J; junction bases unmatched: 8. This CDR3 region has 16 residues. The PCR used 60 Vbeta and 13 Jbeta primers. Clones were read by immunoSEQ multiplex PCR, and TCRdb kept only the in-frame ones, dropping some. The sample includes 90,000 to 100,000 clones, about 76% of them seen just once. This sequence joins TRBV5-1 and TRBJ1-3, with 7 nucleotides matching TRBD1. The sequenced sample was PBMCs. This TCR came from a woman between 40 and 55 years old in good health and CMV-seronegative. The CDR3 nucleotides read TGCGCCAGCAGCTCAACCGGGACAGCAACTGGAAACACCATATATTTT. It yields the protein CASSSTGTATGNTIYF. Full variable domain (outside the CDR3, taken from reference TRBV5-1 and TRBJ1-3): KAGVTQTPRYLIKTRGQQVTLSCSPISGHRSVSWYQQTPGQGLQFLFEYFSETQRNKGNFPGRFSGRQFSNSRSEMNVSTLELGDSALYLCASSSTGTATGNTIYFGEGSWLTVV.